This record looks at one T cell receptor beta chain sequence and its context. This sample is drawn from a study of blood T cell repertoires in COVID-19. At the level of the study: Sites in the United States, Italy and Spain provided acute and convalescent COVID-19 samples. Sources were T cells, B-cell-depleted T cells, or PBMCs; the material itself was cDNA or gDNA.

The length of the CDR3 is 12 residues. Germline V gene data show CDR1 as LGHDT and CDR2 as YNNKEL (reference sequence). The ends were cut back, 4 bases at V and 6 bases at J, with 8 bases in the middle. Original handling: Estimation of nucleated cell counts was performed using reference gene primer amplification. The assay was immunoSEQ multiplex PCR, and TCRdb's table has in-frame clones only and misses some. For V, J and clone size, that table is used; D and trimming come from the DNA. The sample includes 50,000 to 75,000 clones, about 88% seen only once; the top ten take approximately 5%. The sequence came from a man older than 75 in a cohort sampled during active COVID-19. The sequenced sample consisted of peripheral blood. V is TRBV3-1 (or the pseudogene TRBV3-2) and J is TRBJ2-3; D might be TRBD2 (5 bases). Written as DNA, the CDR3 is TGTGCCAGCAGCCCTAGCCGGGATACGCAGTATTTT. It specifies CASSPSRDTQYF.